A single sample is the source of the 31 T cell receptor beta chains below, sequenced in a study of blood T cell repertoires in COVID-19. Here immunoSEQ multiplex PCR was the method, and the copy in TCRdb shows in-frame clones only, minus some. Among 200,000 to 250,000 clones listed, approximately 83% were seen once. The sample was peripheral blood. The receptors were gathered from a woman aged 45-60 years with acute or convalescent COVID-19.

The rearrangement links TRBV28 to TRBJ1-2; 7 positions agree with TRBD1. The CDR3 sequence is 14 residues long. Germline values: CDR1 MDHEN, CDR2 SYDVKM. Unmatched junction bases numbered 13, after V lost 8 bases and J lost 7 bases. In DNA, the CDR3 is TGTGCCAGCGTTCGGAGACAGGGAGGCTTTGGCTACACCTTC. This sequence encodes CASVRRQGGFGYTF.

The rearrangement links TRBV4-1 to TRBJ1-5, with 7 bases fitting TRBD1. The CDR3 runs 14 residues. V shed 0 bases, J shed 6 bases, and the junction held 2 bases outside the gene matches. Germline-derived CDR1 and CDR2 are MGHRA and YSYEKL. CDR3 in DNA: TGCGCCAGCAGCCAAGACCACAGGGGTCAGCCCCAGCATTTT. Translation gives CASSQDHRGQPQHF.

The chain links TRBV6-5 to TRBJ1-1; D uncertain. Germline values: CDR1 MNHEY, CDR2 SVGAGI. The CDR3 sequence is 13 residues long. Trimming took 6 bases from V and 1 from J, leaving 9 bases between them. CDR3 DNA: TGTGCCAGCAGGTTGCGAGCGAACACTGAAGCTTTCTTT. Protein: CASRLRANTEAFF.

The chain combines TRBV28 with TRBJ1-1; D unclear. This CDR3 is built from 13 residues. Trimming removed 7 bases at V and 3 bases at J, with 12 bases between. Germline V gene sequence: CDR1 MDHEN, CDR2 SYDVKM. This CDR3 reads CASTSGFYTEAFF. The CDR3 DNA reads as TGTGCCAGCACCTCCGGTTTTTACACTGAAGCTTTCTTT.

V and J are TRBV3-1 (or the pseudogene TRBV3-2) and TRBJ2-5, with D possibly matching TRBD1 (6 bases). Germline values: CDR1 LGHDT, CDR2 YNNKEL (reference sequence). The CDR3 spans 18 residues. Trimming took off 0 bases at V and 1 base at J, with 18 bases between the two ends. The CDR3 sequence: CASSQDKANRAIQETQYF. The CDR3 DNA is TGTGCCAGCAGCCAAGATAAGGCGAACAGGGCCATCCAAGAGACCCAGTACTTC.

V and J are TRBV24-1 and TRBJ2-7; D is possibly TRBD1 (6 bases). Germline values: CDR1 KGHDR, CDR2 SFDVKD. Deletions cut 7 bases from V and 2 bases from J, with 11 bases between. This CDR3 is 13 amino acids long. DNA for the CDR3: TGTGCCACCAGCCAGGGGTTAGCCTACGAGCAGTACTTC. Residues: CATSQGLAYEQYF.

CDR3 DNA: TGTGCCTGGTCCCGCGGGGTGTCCTCCTACGAGCAGTACTTC. This encodes CAWSRGVSSYEQYF. The chain uses TRBV30 and TRBJ2-7; a weak D match, TRBD2 (6 bases). V shed 5 bases and J shed 0 bases, with 14 bases lying between them. There are 14 residues in the CDR3. CDR1 and CDR2 from the germline V gene are GTSNPN and SVGIG (reference sequence).

The genes are TRBV2 and TRBJ2-3, with TRBD1 identical over 7 bases. CDR3 length: 15 amino acids. CDR1 and CDR2 from the germline V gene are SNHLY and FYNNEI. V lost 5 bases, J lost 0 bases, and 5 bases stayed unmatched. The CDR3 loop is CASSIPGQSTDTQYF. CDR3 in DNA: TGTGCCAGCAGTATACCGGGACAGAGCACAGATACGCAGTATTTT.

The chain combines TRBV9 with TRBJ2-7, with D possibly matching TRBD2 (5 bases). Trimming removed 4 bases from V and 2 bases from J, with 10 bases in between. The CDR3 runs to 13 residues. CDR1 is SGDLS and CDR2 is YYNGEE in the germline V gene. CDR3 bases: TGTGCCAGCAGCCAGGCGGGCCCCTACGAGCAGTACTTC. It codes for CASSQAGPYEQYF.

This clone showed up just a few times. V gene TRBV28 combines with J gene TRBJ1-2, with D perhaps TRBD1 (6 bases). This CDR3 comprises 13 residues. Germline V gene sequence: CDR1 MDHEN, CDR2 SYDVKM. Trimming removed 8 bases at V and 7 bases at J, with 17 bases between. In nucleotides, the CDR3 is TGTGCCAGCTACGGGGACACCCACTTTGGCTACACCTTC. Translation: CASYGDTHFGYTF.

The V call is TRBV28, the J call TRBJ2-7; TRBD1 aligns across 7 bases. V was pared by 6 bases and J by 0 bases, with 11 bases of the junction left unmatched. Germline lookup yields CDR1 MDHEN and CDR2 SYDVKM. This CDR3 comprises 16 residues. In nucleotides, the CDR3 is TGTGCCAGCAGATCCACCGACAGGGCCAGCTCCTACGAGCAGTACTTC. Its translation is CASRSTDRASSYEQYF.

V gene TRBV5-5 combines with J gene TRBJ2-1; the D gene is possibly TRBD1 (5 bases). Germline CDR1 is SGHKS and CDR2 is YYEKEE (reference sequence). V gave up 2 bases and J gave up 6 bases, with 21 bases separating them. CDR3 size: 17 residues. The CDR3 bases are TGTGCCAGCAGCTTTTTCCCCAGGGTTAAGGGGCCCAATGAGCAGTTCTTC. It yields the protein CASSFFPRVKGPNEQFF.

The gene calls are TRBV13 and TRBJ1-1; D is unresolved. There are 14 residues in the CDR3. Germline V gene sequence: CDR1 PRHDT, CDR2 FYEKMQ (reference sequence). V was shortened by 4 bases and J by 5 bases, with 14 bases between the two germline ends. The DNA of the CDR3 is TGTGCCAGCAGCTATGGGGAACCGGGGACTGAAGCTTTCTTT. Protein sequence: CASSYGEPGTEAFF.

This sequence joins TRBV7-7 and TRBJ2-5; D gene ambiguous. The CDR3 length is 13 residues. The germline V and J ends were trimmed by 5 bases and 4 bases, with 11 bases remaining between them. CDR1 is SSHAT, CDR2 FNYEAQ, per germline (reference sequence). The CDR3 spells CASSNGVPETQYF. CDR3 nucleotide sequence: TGTGCCAGCAGCAATGGAGTTCCAGAGACCCAGTACTTC.

This clone was observed a handful of times. Within the sample, other DNA sequences also encode this same CDR3. V gene TRBV6-5 combines with J gene TRBJ1-1, with D uncertain. CDR3 length: 13 residues. Trimming stripped 0 bases from V and 3 bases from J, with 5 bases between. Per germline, CDR1 MNHEY and CDR2 SVGAGI. CDR3 sequence (DNA): TGTGCCAGCAGTTACTCTGCGGACACTGAAGCTTTCTTT. Protein sequence: CASSYSADTEAFF.

This chain links TRBV19 with TRBJ1-1; no definite D call. Trimming cost V 1 base and J 0 bases, with 6 bases left between them. In germline, CDR1 is LNHDA, CDR2 SQIVND (reference sequence). The CDR3 is made up of 14 amino acids. CDR3 amino acids: CASSIGTVNTEAFF. The CDR3 bases are TGTGCCAGTAGTATAGGTACAGTGAACACTGAAGCTTTCTTT.

The chain employs TRBV7-9 and TRBJ2-6, with TRBD1 matching 7 bases. The CDR3 spans 15 residues. V shed 2 bases, J shed 6 bases, and the junction held 4 bases outside the gene matches. Germline assignment: CDR1 SEHNR and CDR2 FQNEAQ (reference sequence). CDR3 DNA sequence: TGTGCCAGCAGCTTATCACAGGGGCAGGCCAACGTCCTGACTTTC. The encoded protein is CASSLSQGQANVLTF.

The V gene is TRBV18, the J gene TRBJ1-1; 7 nucleotides line up with TRBD1. Germline CDR1 and CDR2: KGHSH and LQKENI. Trimming took 3 bases from V and 5 from J; bases not matched to a gene: 3. The CDR3 totals 13 residues. This chain's CDR3 is CASSPTGVTEAFF. The CDR3 bases are TGTGCCAGCTCACCCACAGGGGTGACTGAAGCTTTCTTT.

This clone was seen many times. This chain connects TRBV4-2 to TRBJ2-6; 7 bases align to TRBD1. This CDR3 has 18 residues. V was pared by 4 bases and J by 4 bases, with 13 bases of the junction left unmatched. Germline CDR1 reads LGHNA; CDR2 reads YNFKEQ. The CDR3 sequence is CASSRHGTARMGANVLTF. CDR3 sequence (DNA): TGTGCCAGCAGCCGGCACGGGACAGCCCGGATGGGGGCCAACGTCCTGACTTTC.

The V and J genes are TRBV11-2 and TRBJ1-5, with D tentatively TRBD1 (6 bases). Trimming stripped 6 bases from V and 5 bases from J, with 17 bases between. The CDR3 runs 15 residues. Per germline, CDR1 SGHAT and CDR2 FQNNGV. The CDR3 sequence: CASSVRGGADQPQHF. CDR3 nucleotides: TGTGCCAGCAGTGTAAGGGGGGGCGCGGATCAGCCCCAGCATTTT. Based on the CDR3 plus reference TRBV11-2 and TRBJ1-5, the full variable domain is EAGVAQSPRYKIIEKRQSVAFWCNPISGHATLYWYQQILGQGPKLLIQFQNNGVVDDSQLPKDRFSAERLKGVDSTLKIQPAKLEDSAVYLCASSVRGGADQPQHFGDGTRLSIL.

The chain has TRBV6-6 and TRBJ1-6, with 7 positions matching TRBD1. Unmatched junction bases numbered 13, after V lost 7 bases and J lost 10 bases. In germline, CDR1 is MNHNY, CDR2 SVGAGI (reference sequence). There are 15 residues in the CDR3. The CDR3 sequence: CASTKGAGRRSPLHF. The CDR3, as DNA: TGTGCCAGCACTAAGGGGGCAGGGAGGAGATCACCCCTCCACTTT.

A few counts support this clone. The rearrangement links TRBV19 to TRBJ2-1; TRBD2 matches 7 bases. The CDR3 has 15 residues. Germline V gene data show CDR1 as LNHDA and CDR2 as SQIVND (reference sequence). The trim removed 9 bases at V and 4 bases at J, leaving 12 bases unmatched. This CDR3 reads CASNDRDYKYNEQFF. The CDR3 coding sequence is TGTGCCAGCAACGACCGGGACTACAAGTACAATGAGCAGTTCTTC.

This chain joins TRBV7-2 and TRBJ2-1, with D maybe TRBD2 (6 bases). The V and J ends lost 5 bases and 4 bases respectively, with 21 bases between them. CDR1 is SGHTA and CDR2 is FQGNSA in the germline V gene. This CDR3 region has 17 residues. CDR3 bases: TGTGCCAGCAGCCCTTTGGATGGAGCGGGTCCGTACAATGAGCAGTTCTTC. Translated, it gives CASSPLDGAGPYNEQFF.

CDR3 in DNA: TGTGCCAGCAGCTTTTTACTAAACACCGGGGAGCTGTTTTTT. Encoded protein: CASSFLLNTGELFF. V is TRBV7-2 and J is TRBJ2-2; D call uncertain. V dropped 3 bases and J dropped 2 bases, with 7 bases sitting between them. Germline V gene sequence: CDR1 SGHTA, CDR2 FQGNSA. The CDR3 loop spans 14 amino acids.

This clone was detected only once. The V gene is TRBV6-5, the J gene TRBJ1-2; D possibly corresponds to TRBD1 (5 bases). The V and J ends lost 9 bases and 4 bases respectively, with 9 bases between them. Looked up from germline, CDR1 is MNHEY and CDR2 is SVGAGI. The CDR3 is 11 residues long. The CDR3 coding sequence is TGTGCCAGTCGCGGGGGCTATGGCTACACCTTC. Protein product: CASRGGYGYTF.

For the CDR3, the DNA is TGCAGCGCCGCGGACAGGAGCTACGAGCAGTACTTC. The encoded protein is CSAADRSYEQYF. The rearrangement joins TRBV29-1 to TRBJ2-7, with TRBD1 identical over 7 bases. Germline V lookup: CDR1 SQVTM, CDR2 ANQGSEA. CDR3 length: 12 residues. Germline trimming cut 7 bases from V and 3 bases from J; bases unmatched to any gene: 6.

This clone was seen a single time. The chain joins TRBV9 to TRBJ1-1, with TRBD1 as a possible D gene (5 bases). CDR1 SGDLS and CDR2 YYNGEE come from the germline V gene. CDR3 length: 15 residues. The V end lost 2 bases, the J end lost 3 bases, and 14 bases lay between the germline ends. The CDR3 DNA follows: TGTGCCAGCAGCGTTGATGGAGGGGCGGACACTGAAGCTTTCTTT. It yields the protein CASSVDGGADTEAFF. Looking up the rest from reference TRBV9 and TRBJ1-1 gives the full variable domain: DSGVTQTPKHLITATGQRVTLRCSPRSGDLSVYWYQQSLDQGLQFLIQYYNGEERAKGNILERFSAQQFPDLHSELNLSSLELGDSALYFCASSVDGGADTEAFFGQGTRLTVV.

As to this clone: This sample includes further DNA sequences coding for the same CDR3. V and J are TRBV19 and TRBJ1-5; 7 bases agree with TRBD1. The V gene's germline CDR1 is LNHDA and CDR2 SQIVND (reference sequence). With V trimmed by 5 bases and J by 7 bases, 8 bases remained unmatched. The CDR3 has 14 residues. This CDR3 is CASSLTGVGQPQHF. The CDR3 DNA reads as TGTGCCAGTAGTCTCACAGGGGTTGGGCAGCCCCAGCATTTT.

This clone showed up just once. The V gene is TRBV5-5, the J gene TRBJ2-1, with no clear D. Per germline, CDR1 SGHKS and CDR2 YYEKEE (reference sequence). The CDR3 has 14 amino acids. The V end lost 2 bases, the J end lost 6 bases, and 12 bases lay between the germline ends. CDR3 DNA: TGTGCCAGCAGCTTCGACTTGCGAACCAATGAGCAGTTCTTC. It codes for CASSFDLRTNEQFF.

This chain joins TRBV27 and TRBJ2-5; TRBD2 is a possible D gene (6 bases). The V end was cut by 10 bases, the J end by 3 bases, with 15 bases between. In germline, CDR1 is MNHEY, CDR2 SMNVEV (reference sequence). This CDR3 has 13 residues. CDR3 sequence: CATRPWGEETQYF. The CDR3 DNA sequence: TGTGCCACCCGCCCGTGGGGGGAAGAGACCCAGTACTTC.

The V call is TRBV7-8, the J call TRBJ2-2, with 8 nucleotides matching TRBD2. CDR1 is SGHVS, CDR2 FQNEAQ, per germline. V shed 1 base, J shed 3 bases, and the junction held 4 bases outside the gene matches. CDR3 size: 16 residues. CDR3 loop: CASSLDGGAHTGELFF. DNA of the CDR3: TGTGCCAGCAGCTTAGACGGGGGGGCCCACACCGGGGAGCTGTTTTTT.